Listed below are T cell receptor beta chains from one sample, sequenced in a study of PD-1 blockade in classical Hodgkin lymphoma. Clones were sequenced by immunoSEQ multiplex PCR, and TCRdb holds only the in-frame ones, with some missing. The table lists roughly 28,000 clones, roughly 82% of them singletons, with under 20% in the top ten. Material: peripheral blood mononuclear cells (PBMCs), obtained before the fourth cycle of nivolumab. All receptors derive from a human donor with classical Hodgkin lymphoma. CDR3s include the opening cysteine and the closing phenylalanine or tryptophan. Each record gives: J gene, V gene, CDR3 protein.

j_call: TRBJ2-3
v_call: TRBV2
cdr3_aa: CASSRSGGPLSTDTQYF

j_call: TRBJ1-4
v_call: TRBV5-1
cdr3_aa: CASSPDGGEKLFF

j_call: TRBJ2-7
v_call: TRBV4-1
cdr3_aa: CASSQADVGGALNEQYF

j_call: TRBJ1-3
v_call: TRBV19
cdr3_aa: CASSIPVTSGGNTIYF

j_call: TRBJ1-2
v_call: TRBV2
cdr3_aa: CASSGAGGALNYGYTF

j_call: TRBJ1-1
v_call: TRBV6-4
cdr3_aa: CASSAGARTEAFF

j_call: TRBJ2-3
v_call: TRBV7-2
cdr3_aa: CASSQRGGHTDTQYF

j_call: TRBJ2-3
v_call: TRBV5-5
cdr3_aa: CASSFQRGRTDTQYF

j_call: TRBJ2-1
v_call: TRBV18
cdr3_aa: CASSPDQNGAQFF

j_call: TRBJ2-1
v_call: TRBV4-3
cdr3_aa: CASSQGILAEYNEQFF

j_call: TRBJ2-3
v_call: TRBV30
cdr3_aa: CAWSTHRIDTQYF

j_call: TRBJ1-2
v_call: TRBV28
cdr3_aa: CASSLSSGTSYGYTF

j_call: TRBJ2-1
v_call: TRBV10-3
cdr3_aa: CAALPAGGRGDEQFF

j_call: TRBJ1-1
v_call: TRBV5-5
cdr3_aa: CASSFTGGNTEAFF